A selection of T cell receptor beta chains follows, all from one sample in a study of T cell responses to AZD1222 COVID-19 vaccine. Clones were read by immunoSEQ multiplex PCR, and TCRdb kept only the in-frame ones, dropping some. The table records 75,000 to 95,000 clones, around 88% of them present only once. The sequencing here drew on peripheral blood, taken 28 days after the second dose of the MenACWY control vaccine. Every receptor here comes from an adult who received the MenACWY meningococcal vaccine as a control. Each CDR3 is given with its conserved first and last residue. D genes are given only for firm matches. Only some rows state a clone size, as once, few, many or a class for expanded clones.

J gene: TRBJ2-7; V gene: TRBV29-1; D gene: TRBD2; clone size: .; CDR3 protein: CSYTGTSVYEQYF; CDR3 DNA: TGCAGCTATACCGGGACTAGCGTCTACGAGCAGTACTTC
J gene: TRBJ1-6; V gene: TRBV4-3; D gene: .; clone size: .; CDR3 protein: CASSQVFGQLHF; CDR3 DNA: TGCGCCAGCAGCCAAGTTTTTGGCCAGCTCCACTTT
J gene: TRBJ1-1; V gene: TRBV5-4; D gene: .; clone size: .; CDR3 protein: CASSKKGNEAFF; CDR3 DNA: TGTGCCAGCAGCAAAAAGGGTAATGAAGCTTTCTTT
J gene: TRBJ2-7; V gene: TRBV29-1; D gene: .; clone size: .; CDR3 protein: CSASVLGLGTYEQYF; CDR3 DNA: TGCAGCGCCAGCGTTTTAGGGTTAGGAACCTACGAGCAGTACTTC
J gene: TRBJ1-1; V gene: TRBV6-5; D gene: .; clone size: once; CDR3 protein: CASSSAGRVEAFF; CDR3 DNA: TGTGCCAGCAGTTCGGCAGGACGGGTTGAAGCTTTCTTT
J gene: TRBJ2-2; V gene: TRBV7-2; D gene: TRBD1; clone size: .; CDR3 protein: CASSDRGAGELFF; CDR3 DNA: TGTGCCAGCAGCGACAGGGGAGCCGGGGAGCTGTTTTTT
J gene: TRBJ2-2; V gene: TRBV7-2; D gene: TRBD1; clone size: .; CDR3 protein: CASSFDRGVGTGELFF; CDR3 DNA: TGTGCCAGCAGCTTTGACAGGGGAGTTGGCACCGGGGAGCTGTTTTTT
J gene: TRBJ1-5; V gene: TRBV28; D gene: .; clone size: .; CDR3 protein: CASSSAGFGPQHF; CDR3 DNA: TGTGCCAGCAGTTCCGCAGGGTTTGGGCCCCAGCATTTT
J gene: TRBJ1-5; V gene: TRBV7-2; D gene: .; clone size: .; CDR3 protein: CASSPRGGGGSNQPQHF; CDR3 DNA: TGTGCCAGCAGCCCCCGGGGAGGGGGTGGCAGCAATCAGCCCCAGCATTTT
J gene: TRBJ2-7; V gene: TRBV7-2; D gene: .; clone size: .; CDR3 protein: CASSPLWGVSYEQYF; CDR3 DNA: TGTGCCAGCAGCCCCCTGTGGGGTGTCTCCTACGAGCAGTACTTC
J gene: TRBJ2-7; V gene: TRBV7-9; D gene: TRBD2; clone size: .; CDR3 protein: CASSLAVGGGASYEQYF; CDR3 DNA: TGTGCCAGCAGCTTAGCGGTGGGGGGAGGGGCCTCCTACGAGCAGTACTTC
J gene: TRBJ1-2; V gene: TRBV7-9; D gene: .; clone size: .; CDR3 protein: CASSLVVGGDGYTF; CDR3 DNA: TGTGCCAGCAGCTTAGTTGTGGGGGGCGATGGCTACACCTTC